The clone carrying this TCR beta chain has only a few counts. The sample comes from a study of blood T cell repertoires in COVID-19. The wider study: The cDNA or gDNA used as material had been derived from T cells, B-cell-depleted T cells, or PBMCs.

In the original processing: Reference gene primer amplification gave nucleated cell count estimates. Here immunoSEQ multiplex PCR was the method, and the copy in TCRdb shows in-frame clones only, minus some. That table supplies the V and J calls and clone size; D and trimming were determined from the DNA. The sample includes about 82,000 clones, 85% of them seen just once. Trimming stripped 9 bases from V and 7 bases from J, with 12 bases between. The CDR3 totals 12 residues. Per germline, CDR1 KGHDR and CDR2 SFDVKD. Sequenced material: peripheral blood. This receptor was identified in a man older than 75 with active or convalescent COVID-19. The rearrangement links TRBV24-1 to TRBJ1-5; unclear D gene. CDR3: CATSDPGQPQHF. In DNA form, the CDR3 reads TGTGCCACCTCGGACCCGGGGCAGCCCCAGCATTTT.